The TCR beta chain described here comes from a study of spatial heterogeneity in lung cancer. TCRdb re-called the 5' RACE reads with MiXCR, one entry per CDR3 protein. The sample has more than 65,000 distinct CDR3 sequences; around 7.8% are singletons. Time point of the sample: sample taken at primary tumor resection. This receptor was taken from a male donor with early-stage non-small cell lung cancer. The sequencing here drew on PBMCs, taken at surgery.

CDR3 sequence reads: CSVGDPGQGAFF. The CDR3 nucleotides are TGCAGCGTGGGGGACCCGGGTCAGGGAGCTTTCTTT. The rearrangement joins TRBV29-1 to TRBJ1-1; tentatively, D is TRBD1 (5 bases). The CDR3 is 12 amino acids. With 6 bases removed from V and 10 bases from J, the gap between germline ends came to 18 bases. The V gene's germline CDR1 is SQVTM and CDR2 ANQGSEA.